A selection of T cell receptor beta chains follows, all from one sample in a study of monozygotic twins with inflammatory bowel disease. With the 5' RACE reads reprocessed, TCRdb shows one record per CDR3 protein and no DNA. The sample has hundreds of thousands of distinct CDR3 sequences; the top ten hold about 2.4%. The sequenced sample was blood. The receptors originated from a human donor with ulcerative colitis or Crohn's disease, or a healthy co-twin of an affected twin (not recorded which). CDR3s include the opening cysteine and the closing phenylalanine or tryptophan.

v_call	j_call	cdr3_aa
TRBV6-4	TRBJ2-3	CASSDSGLGNTDTQYF
TRBV29-1	TRBJ2-5	CSVGNRVGTQYF
TRBV28	TRBJ2-7	CASSLATGNKGYF
TRBV10-3	TRBJ2-5	CAISDGQGQETQYF
TRBV6-2/TRBV6-3	TRBJ1-5	CASSSRQALGNQPQHF
TRBV20-1	TRBJ1-6	CSATGTGTSPLHF
TRBV3-1	TRBJ2-2	CASNLRGGTGELFF
TRBV12-3/TRBV12-4	TRBJ2-7	CASRSGLANYEQYF
TRBV5-4	TRBJ2-1	CASSLDPAPYNEQFF
TRBV27	TRBJ2-1	CASSVIPRLAGNEQFF
TRBV11-2	TRBJ1-3	CASRGLGNTIYF
TRBV6-1	TRBJ2-1	CASSPLAGIYNEQFF
TRBV5-1	TRBJ2-7	CASSPLAGTEQYF
TRBV3-1	TRBJ1-1	CASSHPRGRGAFF
TRBV5-1	TRBJ2-2	CASSLETTNTGELFF
TRBV7-2	TRBJ2-5	CASSQGQGARETQYF
TRBV18	TRBJ1-2	CASSPSRTGFLNGYTF
TRBV6-2/TRBV6-3	TRBJ2-5	CASSYLRAGTQYF
TRBV6-1	TRBJ2-7	CASTQGTGGSYEQYF
TRBV2	TRBJ1-5	CASSEVTGLRPQHF
TRBV5-1	TRBJ1-1	CASSSSGGAEAFF
TRBV14	TRBJ1-5	CASSQDRDSLSNQPQHF
TRBV5-5	TRBJ2-1	CASSDPQDGSSYNEQFF
TRBV3-1	TRBJ2-1	CASSQDLAGNEQFF
TRBV28	TRBJ2-7	CASRRRQGSSYEQYF
TRBV20-1	TRBJ2-1	CSASEGSEQFF
TRBV2	TRBJ1-1	CASGGSPEPAFF
TRBV6-5	TRBJ1-2	CASSYSPTDTYGYTF
TRBV20-1	TRBJ1-1	CSATSGTGTEAFF
TRBV2	TRBJ1-1	CASRVGPEAFF
TRBV27	TRBJ2-3	CASSSGGRVTDTQYF
TRBV20-1	TRBJ2-7	CSADAYLTGPTSYEQYF
TRBV7-2	TRBJ2-7	CASSFGLAGSSYEQYF
TRBV6-1	TRBJ1-1	CASSVRDRASEAFF
TRBV12-3/TRBV12-4	TRBJ2-1	CASSLDSHNEQFF
TRBV6-2/TRBV6-3	TRBJ1-1	CASRPSGTANTEAFF
TRBV6-6	TRBJ2-7	CASRPGIHEQYF
TRBV12-3/TRBV12-4	TRBJ1-1	CASSLGGTGKTFF
TRBV5-1	TRBJ2-7	CASSLEGSYYEQYF
TRBV7-9	TRBJ2-3	CASSLGGELTDTQYF
TRBV19	TRBJ1-2	CASSIDPRGSYGYTF
TRBV5-1	TRBJ1-2	CASSFSRPYGYTF
TRBV2	TRBJ1-2	CASSGEGMRSGYTF
TRBV5-1	TRBJ2-7	CASILRDRGNEQYF
TRBV15	TRBJ2-7	CATSRAGSSYEQYF
TRBV11-2	TRBJ2-2	CASSPRTVNTGELFF
TRBV5-1	TRBJ1-4	CASSMTATNEKLFF
TRBV5-1	TRBJ2-5	CASYAPGQGREETQYF
TRBV7-2	TRBJ2-5	CASNFGIQETQYF
TRBV29-1	TRBJ1-3	CSAGTSGNTIYF
TRBV5-1	TRBJ1-1	CASSSTGGGGTEAFF
TRBV4-1	TRBJ1-1	CASSPGGPVMNTEAFF
TRBV12-3/TRBV12-4	TRBJ2-1	CASSWGQLEQFF
TRBV10-3	TRBJ1-1	CASRTGSTEAFF